What follows are 30 T cell receptor beta chains derived from one specimen sequenced in a study of vaccination and CD4 T cells after COVID-19. No antigen has been identified for these receptors. The Oncomine TCR Beta short-read assay sequenced DNA from cultured CD4+ T cells. TCRdb analysed the PCR reads with MiXCR anew, one entry per CDR3 protein. The table includes about 12,000 distinct CDR3 sequences, approximately 46% detected once. The sample's treatment: roughly 11-day PBMC culture with coronavirus spike peptide pools or control peptides (ViraFEST assay). Material: CD4+ T cells from blood, cultured in vitro. Receptors originate from a human donor who had recovered from COVID-19.

This clonotype was recorded once. The V call is TRBV6-2 or TRBV6-3, the J call TRBJ2-2, with TRBD2 as a possible D gene (5 bases). This CDR3 spans 16 amino acids. V lost 5 bases to trimming and J lost 5 bases, with 18 bases between them. Germline CDR1 MNHEY, CDR2 SVGEGT. The CDR3 nucleotides read TGTGCCAGCAGTCGCTACATGGACTCGGGGACCGGGGAGCTGTTTTTT. Translating it yields CASSRYMDSGTGELFF.

J is TRBJ2-7 and V is TRBV12-3 or TRBV12-4; 8 positions match TRBD1. With V trimmed by 4 bases and J by 6 bases, 14 bases remained unmatched. This CDR3 spans 16 amino acids. CDR3: CASSSNRDRTPREQYF. Written as DNA, the CDR3 is TGTGCCAGCAGTTCGAACCGGGACAGGACACCTCGCGAGCAGTACTTC.

The rearrangement joins TRBV6-1 to TRBJ1-1; 9 nucleotides agree with TRBD1. In germline, CDR1 is MNHNS, CDR2 SASEGT. The CDR3 has 16 residues. Germline trimming cut 6 bases from V and 0 bases from J; bases unmatched to any gene: 8. The CDR3 reads CASRENRGLVNTEAFF. As DNA, the CDR3 is TGTGCCAGCAGGGAAAACAGGGGGCTCGTGAACACTGAAGCTTTCTTT.

The chain recombines TRBV7-2 with TRBJ2-7; 13 positions match TRBD2. V dropped 7 bases and J dropped 3; count of bases not matched to a gene: 15. CDR1 SGHTA and CDR2 FQGNSA come from the germline V gene. This CDR3 spans 18 amino acids. CDR3 nucleotide sequence: TGTGCCAGCACCCAACTAGCGGGAGGGCCTCAGGACTTCTACGAGCAGTACTTC. Its protein is CASTQLAGGPQDFYEQYF.

The chain uses TRBV5-1 and TRBJ1-5; no firm D call. Trimming removed 3 bases at V and 4 bases at J, with 8 bases between. From germline, CDR1 is SGHRS and CDR2 YFSETQ. The CDR3 totals 13 residues. CDR3 sequence reads: CASSYGGNQPQHF. In nucleotides, the CDR3 is TGCGCCAGCAGCTACGGAGGTAATCAGCCCCAGCATTTT.

This clonotype was counted only a few times. V is TRBV7-2 and J is TRBJ2-7; 7 positions match TRBD1. CDR3 size: 18 residues. V shed 1 base and J 8 bases; nucleotides not matched to a gene: 20. The germline V gene encodes CDR1 SGHTA and CDR2 FQGNSA. CDR3 sequence reads: CASSLGNMRQGSASQQYF. The CDR3 region has the DNA TGTGCCAGCAGCTTAGGAAACATGAGACAGGGAAGTGCTTCACAGCAGTACTTC.

The V call is TRBV10-3, the J call TRBJ2-3, with 10 bases identical to TRBD2. This CDR3 contains 15 residues. The V gene's germline CDR1 is ENHRY and CDR2 SYGVKD. V gave up 8 bases and J gave up 2 bases; unmatched junction bases: 7. The CDR3 is CAIAASGGPTDTQYF. CDR3 bases: TGTGCCATCGCGGCTAGCGGGGGACCCACAGATACGCAGTATTTT.

This clonotype turned up a few times. The V gene is TRBV30, the J gene TRBJ2-7; D unresolved. CDR1 GTSNPN and CDR2 SVGIG come from the germline V gene (reference sequence). V gave up 0 bases and J gave up 2 bases, with 11 bases separating them. CDR3 length equals 14 residues. In nucleotides, the CDR3 is TGTGCCTGGAGTGTACGGAGACTGACCTACGAGCAGTACTTC. Protein sequence: CAWSVRRLTYEQYF.

This clonotype was counted a single time. The chain combines TRBV20-1 with TRBJ2-5, with unresolved D. The CDR3 runs to 12 residues. CDR1 is DFQATT and CDR2 is SNEGSKA in the germline V gene (reference sequence). Trimming took off 4 bases at V and 5 bases at J, with 11 bases between the two ends. CDR3 protein: CSATPATETQYF. In nucleotides, the CDR3 is TGCAGTGCTACCCCCGCCACTGAGACCCAGTACTTC.

J is TRBJ1-6 and V is TRBV5-6; no clear D gene. The V gene lost 3 bases and the J gene lost 11 bases, with 15 bases spanning the gap. This CDR3 has 14 amino acids. The germline V gene has CDR1 SGHDT and CDR2 YYEEEE. CDR3 sequence (DNA): TGTGCCAGCAGCTCGAATTTATATACTACACCCCTCCACTTT. Its protein product is CASSSNLYTTPLHF.

The genes are TRBV27 and TRBJ2-4, with a possible D match to TRBD1 (7 bases). CDR3 length equals 17 residues. Trimming took off 5 bases at V and 0 bases at J, with 17 bases between the two ends. Germline V gene lookup returns CDR1 MNHEY and CDR2 SMNVEV (reference sequence). The CDR3 DNA is TGTGCCAGCAGTAGCCGGAACAGGGGACTAGCCAAAAACATTCAGTACTTC. This codes for CASSSRNRGLAKNIQYF.

The chain couples TRBV20-1 to TRBJ2-5, with TRBD1 matching over 8 bases. The CDR3 spans 18 residues. The germline CDR1 and CDR2 sequences are DFQATT and SNEGSKA (reference sequence). The J segment lost 2 bases and the V segment lost 3 bases, leaving 17 bases of the junction unmatched. The CDR3 spells CSASQLRVRTGLQETQYF. The CDR3 DNA sequence: TGCAGTGCTAGCCAACTCCGCGTCCGGACAGGGCTACAAGAGACCCAGTACTTC.

This clonotype was counted a few times. The V gene is TRBV30, the J gene TRBJ1-2, with D maybe TRBD1 (5 bases). Germline assignment: CDR1 GTSNPN and CDR2 SVGIG (reference sequence). Trimming took 5 bases from V and 8 from J, leaving 15 bases between them. The CDR3 runs to 12 residues. The CDR3 reads CAWAEGTSGYTF. The CDR3 DNA reads TGTGCCTGGGCCGAGGGGACTTCGGGCTACACCTTC.

This clonotype has just one count. The chain joins TRBV5-1 to TRBJ2-2; 7 bases map to TRBD2. There are 15 residues in the CDR3. Trimming took 4 bases from V and 0 from J; bases not matched to a gene: 3. From germline, CDR1 is SGHRS and CDR2 YFSETQ. The CDR3 region has the DNA TGCGCCAGCAGCCGACTAGCCCCGAACACCGGGGAGCTGTTTTTT. Translated, it gives CASSRLAPNTGELFF. The full variable domain, completed using reference TRBV5-1 and TRBJ2-2, is KAGVTQTPRYLIKTRGQQVTLSCSPISGHRSVSWYQQTPGQGLQFLFEYFSETQRNKGNFPGRFSGRQFSNSRSEMNVSTLELGDSALYLCASSRLAPNTGELFFGEGSRLTVL.

J is TRBJ1-3 and V is TRBV28; the match to TRBD1 covers 10 bases. Germline V gives CDR1 MDHEN, CDR2 SYDVKM. The CDR3 sequence is 14 residues long. V dropped 7 bases and J dropped 4; count of bases not matched to a gene: 4. CDR3 nucleotide sequence: TGTGCCAGCATGGGGACAGGGGAAGGAAACACCATATATTTT. Translation gives CASMGTGEGNTIYF.

The table lists this clonotype with a few counts. The gene calls are TRBV27 and TRBJ2-3, with D possibly TRBD2 on 5 matching bases. Germline CDR1 and CDR2: MNHEY and SMNVEV (reference sequence). Trimming removed 4 bases at V and 2 bases at J, with 10 bases between. The CDR3 extends over 14 amino acids. CDR3 bases: TGTGCCAGCAGTTATCGGGATCCCACAGATACGCAGTATTTT. Translated: CASSYRDPTDTQYF.

The chain employs TRBV14 and TRBJ2-1; D gene unclear. Trimming shortened V by 1 base and J by 10 bases, and 5 bases separated the two germline ends. The CDR3 consists of 11 residues. Germline-derived CDR1 and CDR2 are SGHDN and FVKESK. The CDR3 nucleotides read TGTGCCAGCAGCCAAGTCCAGGAGCAGTTCTTC. This codes for CASSQVQEQFF.

This clonotype turned up a few times. For the CDR3, the DNA is TGCAGCGTTGACAACAGGGGAGGAAACACCATATATTTT. This codes for CSVDNRGGNTIYF. V is TRBV29-1 and J is TRBJ1-3; 7 bases match TRBD1. V gave up 3 bases and J gave up 4 bases; unmatched junction bases: 3. Germline V gene data show CDR1 as SQVTM and CDR2 as ANQGSEA. This CDR3 has 13 residues.

The chain employs TRBV6-1 and TRBJ1-1, with TRBD1 matching 7 bases. The CDR3 loop spans 14 amino acids. V lost 5 bases to trimming and J lost 2 bases; unmatched junction nucleotides: 5. Germline values: CDR1 MNHNS, CDR2 SASEGT. CDR3 DNA sequence: TGTGCCAGCAGTACGACAGGGTTAAACACTGAAGCTTTCTTT. As protein: CASSTTGLNTEAFF.

This clonotype has only a few counts. The V and J genes are TRBV6-1 and TRBJ1-2, with TRBD1 matching over 8 bases. After removal of 5 bases from V and 8 bases from J, the junction contained 7 bases not matched to a gene. The CDR3 runs 13 residues. CDR1 is MNHNS and CDR2 is SASEGT in the germline V gene. The CDR3 protein is CASSRGQERGYTF. The CDR3 nucleotides are TGTGCCAGCAGTCGGGGACAGGAGAGGGGCTACACCTTC.

This clonotype was observed a few times. V usage is TRBV19 and J usage is TRBJ2-5; D gene unclear. The CDR3 extends over 13 amino acids. CDR1 is LNHDA, CDR2 SQIVND, per germline (reference sequence). V gave up 3 bases and J gave up 5 bases, with 10 bases separating them. The CDR3, as DNA: TGTGCCAGTAGTATGCCAGGACGGGAGACCCAGTACTTC. It translates to CASSMPGRETQYF. The whole variable domain, remainder taken from reference TRBV19 and TRBJ2-5, is DGGITQSPKYLFRKEGQNVTLSCEQNLNHDAMYWYRQDPGQGLRLIYYSQIVNDFQKGDIAEGYSVSREKKESFPLTVTSAQKNPTAFYLCASSMPGRETQYFGPGTRLLVL.

V is TRBV18 and J is TRBJ1-5; no definite D call. Germline values: CDR1 KGHSH, CDR2 LQKENI. The CDR3 loop spans 13 amino acids. V was pared by 2 bases and J by 7 bases, with 9 bases between. The CDR3 DNA follows: TGTGCCAGCTCACCAGGATCCTCCCAGCCCCAGCATTTT. Amino acids: CASSPGSSQPQHF.

The table lists this clonotype with a count of one. The chain joins TRBV2 to TRBJ1-6; D unclear. Trimming took off 1 base at V and 7 bases at J, with 5 bases between the two ends. This CDR3 comprises 13 residues. CDR1 and CDR2 (germline): SNHLY, FYNNEI. The CDR3 is CASSEVANSPLHF. The CDR3 DNA reads as TGTGCCAGCAGTGAAGTGGCGAATTCACCCCTCCACTTT.

The rearrangement links TRBV6-1 to TRBJ1-6; D perhaps matches TRBD1 (5 bases). Trimming took off 4 bases at V and 4 bases at J, with 8 bases between the two ends. CDR1 and CDR2 (germline): MNHNS, SASEGT. This CDR3 comprises 14 residues. The CDR3 region has the DNA TGTGCCAGCAGTGGGGGGTCGTATAATTCACCCCTCCACTTT. It translates to CASSGGSYNSPLHF.

This clonotype qualifies as large. The gene calls are TRBV7-9 and TRBJ1-6, with unresolved D. Trimming removed 2 bases from V and 4 bases from J, with 9 bases in between. CDR1 and CDR2 (germline): SEHNR, FQNEAQ (reference sequence). This CDR3 region has 15 residues. CDR3 sequence reads: CASSLNAEYNSPLHF. Here the CDR3 DNA reads TGTGCCAGCAGCTTAAACGCCGAGTATAATTCACCCCTCCACTTT.

The chain couples TRBV20-1 to TRBJ2-7, with 10 bases that match TRBD1. The CDR3 has 15 amino acids. J lost 7 bases, V lost 0 bases, and 9 bases had no gene match. Germline loops: CDR1 DFQATT, CDR2 SNEGSKA (reference sequence). In DNA, the CDR3 is TGCAGTGCTAGAGATAGAGGGACAGGGGAGTCTGAGCAGTACTTC. It translates to CSARDRGTGESEQYF.

The CDR3 DNA follows: TGTGCCAGCAGCCTCGGGGGGTCGCAAGAGACCCAGTACTTC. This codes for CASSLGGSQETQYF. The rearrangement links TRBV5-4 to TRBJ2-5; 7 bases map to TRBD2. This CDR3 is 14 amino acids long. Trimming at V came to 4 bases and at J to 2 bases, leaving 5 bases not matched to a gene. Germline V CDR1 and CDR2: SGHNT, YYREEE (reference sequence).

This chain links TRBV7-8 with TRBJ2-7; D unresolved. The V end was cut by 0 bases, the J end by 0 bases, with 6 bases between. CDR3 length equals 14 residues. The germline gives CDR1 SGHVS, CDR2 FQNEAQ. Written as DNA, the CDR3 is TGTGCCAGCAGCTTAGCCTGGACCTCCTACGAGCAGTACTTC. It encodes CASSLAWTSYEQYF.

The V and J genes are TRBV6-1 and TRBJ2-7, with 9 nucleotides matching TRBD1. The length of the CDR3 is 16 residues. CDR1 and CDR2 from the germline V gene are MNHNS and SASEGT. Trimming removed 3 bases from V and 3 bases from J; junction bases left unmatched: 9. The CDR3 sequence is CASSDLADRGLYEQYF. For the CDR3, the DNA is TGTGCCAGCAGTGACCTCGCGGACAGGGGACTCTACGAGCAGTACTTC.

This chain joins TRBV30 and TRBJ1-6; possibly TRBD1 for D (6 bases). Germline CDR1 is GTSNPN and CDR2 is SVGIG (reference sequence). The length of the CDR3 is 13 residues. V dropped 3 bases and J dropped 6 bases, with 9 bases sitting between them. This CDR3 reads CAWSGQLNSPLHF. The CDR3 DNA is TGTGCCTGGAGCGGACAGCTTAATTCACCCCTCCACTTT.